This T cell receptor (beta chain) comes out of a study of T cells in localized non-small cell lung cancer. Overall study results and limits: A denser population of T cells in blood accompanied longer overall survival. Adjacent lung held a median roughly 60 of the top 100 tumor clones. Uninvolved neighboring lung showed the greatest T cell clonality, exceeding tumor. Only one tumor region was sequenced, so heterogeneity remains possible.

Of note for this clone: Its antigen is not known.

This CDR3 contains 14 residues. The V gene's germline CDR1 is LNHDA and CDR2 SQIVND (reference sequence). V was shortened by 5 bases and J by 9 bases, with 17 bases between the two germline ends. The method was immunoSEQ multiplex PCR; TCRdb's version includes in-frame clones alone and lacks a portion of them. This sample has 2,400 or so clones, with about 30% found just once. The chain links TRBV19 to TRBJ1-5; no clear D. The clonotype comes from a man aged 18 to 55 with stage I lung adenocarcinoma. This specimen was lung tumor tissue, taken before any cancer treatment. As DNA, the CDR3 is TGTGCCAGTAGTCTAATCCGGGCCCAAGGGCCCCAGCATTTT. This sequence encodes CASSLIRAQGPQHF. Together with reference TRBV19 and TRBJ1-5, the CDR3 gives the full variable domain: DGGITQSPKYLFRKEGQNVTLSCEQNLNHDAMYWYRQDPGQGLRLIYYSQIVNDFQKGDIAEGYSVSREKKESFPLTVTSAQKNPTAFYLCASSLIRAQGPQHFGDGTRLSIL.